The T cell receptor beta chain under discussion was sequenced for a study of cytomegalovirus exposure and HLA in healthy donors. At the level of the study: HLA-typed donors contributed some 85 million unique TCRs, which were held in an early data release. Study conclusions and caveats: Researchers reportedly found TCR beta sequences accurately predicted most subjects' HLA-A and HLA-B alleles. CMV serostatus alone was available as immune exposure information. The presence/absence work took it that sequencing depth was about the same across donors.

The PCR used 60 Vbeta and 13 Jbeta primers. Sequencing used immunoSEQ multiplex PCR; TCRdb keeps in-frame clones, though not all of them. The sample has more than 100,000 clones, more than 75% seen once. This clone has a handful of counts. The target antigen is unknown. The TCR was taken from a young woman in good health and CMV-seropositive. The sequenced material came from PBMCs.

CDR3 sequence: CASSLAGGQNEKLFF. CDR3 sequence (DNA): TGTGCCAGCAGCTTAGCGGGGGGGCAAAATGAAAAACTGTTTTTT. This chain links TRBV7-9 with TRBJ1-4; TRBD1 is a possible D gene (6 bases). This CDR3 comprises 15 residues. Germline loops: CDR1 SEHNR, CDR2 FQNEAQ (reference sequence). V was pared by 0 bases and J by 5 bases, with 10 bases between.